This TCR beta chain was recorded in a study of sequential checkpoint blockade in melanoma. For the study at large: Around 90 pretreatment tumor DNA samples were TCRβ immunosequenced. Over 20 patients had matched tumor biopsies before treatment and at week 13 after nivolumab or ipilimumab alone.

Treatment given: randomized to nivolumab then ipilimumab (arm A) or the reverse (arm B). Sequencing was performed with immunoSEQ multiplex PCR; in TCRdb, only in-frame clones are kept and a portion is missing. The sample consists of hundreds of clones, roughly 21% of them appearing once. The sample holds a few counts of this clone. No antigen is known for it. CDR1 and CDR2 from the germline V gene are MNHGY and SAAAGT. Trimming stripped 5 bases from V and 0 bases from J, with 14 bases between. The CDR3 extends over 16 amino acids. Study outcomes and limitations: PD-L1 staining and CD8+ counts, not mutational load, tracked tumor T-cell clonality.

This TCR derives from a human donor with melanoma. The rearrangement joins TRBV6-8 to TRBJ1-3; D is possibly TRBD1 (5 bases). The material was tumor tissue (inferred from file names), obtained from a patient given nivolumab and ipilimumab in sequence. The CDR3 protein is CASSPTAGSSGNTIYF. The CDR3 DNA sequence: TGTGCCAGCAGTCCAACCGCAGGGAGCTCTGGAAACACCATATATTTT.